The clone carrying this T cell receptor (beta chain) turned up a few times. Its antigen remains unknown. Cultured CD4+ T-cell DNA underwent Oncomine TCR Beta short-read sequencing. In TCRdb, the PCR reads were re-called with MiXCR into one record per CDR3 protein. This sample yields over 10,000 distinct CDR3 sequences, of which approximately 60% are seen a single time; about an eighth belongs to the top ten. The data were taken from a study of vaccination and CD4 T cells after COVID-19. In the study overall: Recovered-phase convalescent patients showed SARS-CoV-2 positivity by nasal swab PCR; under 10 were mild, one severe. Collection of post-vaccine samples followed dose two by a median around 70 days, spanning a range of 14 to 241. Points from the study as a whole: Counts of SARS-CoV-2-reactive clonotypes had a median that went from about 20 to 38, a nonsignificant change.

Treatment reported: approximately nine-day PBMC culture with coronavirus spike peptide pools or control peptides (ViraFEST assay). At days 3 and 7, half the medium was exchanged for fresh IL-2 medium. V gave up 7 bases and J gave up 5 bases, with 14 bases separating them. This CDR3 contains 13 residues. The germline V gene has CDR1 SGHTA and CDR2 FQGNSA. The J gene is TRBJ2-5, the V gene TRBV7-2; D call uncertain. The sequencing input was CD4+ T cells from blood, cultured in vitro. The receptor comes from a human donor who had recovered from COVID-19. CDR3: CASTKSVLETQYF. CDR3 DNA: TGTGCCAGCACCAAGAGCGTACTGGAGACCCAGTACTTC.